What follows describes a single T cell receptor (beta chain). The data derive from a study of blood T cell repertoires in COVID-19. Whole-study context: PBMCs, B-cell-depleted T cells, or T cells were the source of the cDNA or gDNA that made up the material.

As originally analysed: Estimation of nucleated cell counts was performed using reference gene primer amplification. Produced via immunoSEQ multiplex PCR; TCRdb's table is partial and in-frame only. That table supplies the V and J calls and clone size; D and trimming were determined from the DNA. Of approximately 280,000 clones in the sample, around 89% were seen once. Germline V lookup: CDR1 SNHLY, CDR2 FYNNEI. The CDR3 loop spans 12 amino acids. Deletions cut 1 base from V and 8 bases from J, with 6 bases between. Sequencing was performed on peripheral blood. This TCR derives from a man in his forties with acute or convalescent COVID-19. This rearrangement joins TRBV2 to TRBJ1-5, with D perhaps TRBD1 (5 bases). The CDR3 sequence: CASSEGGKPQHF. For the CDR3, the DNA is TGTGCCAGCAGTGAAGGGGGCAAGCCCCAGCATTTT.